This T cell receptor beta chain is drawn from a study of cytomegalovirus exposure and HLA in healthy donors. Comments on this clone: Its antigen is unknown.

Amplification used 60 Vbeta primers and 13 Jbeta primers. Using immunoSEQ multiplex PCR, the repertoire was profiled, and TCRdb retains in-frame clones only, with some absent. The top ten hold roughly 4% of the sample, which has fewer than 100,000 clones, nearly 80% seen once. The germline V gene has CDR1 MDHEN and CDR2 SYDVKM. The CDR3 is 17 residues long. Between the trimmed V and J ends, which lost 5 bases and 3 bases, there was a span of 22 bases. Study outcomes and limitations: CMV serostatus was the sole immune exposure information available. Researchers counted around 170 TCR beta chains as cytomegalovirus-associated.

Specimen: PBMCs. This receptor was identified in a woman aged 40 to 55 in good health and CMV-seropositive. The chain employs TRBV28 and TRBJ2-5; D call uncertain. The CDR3 spells CASSTYGSGSIKETQYF. The DNA of the CDR3 is TGTGCCAGCAGTACCTATGGATCGGGTTCCATAAAAGAGACCCAGTACTTC.